The 7 T cell receptor beta chains in this list originate from one sample, sequenced in a study of cytotoxic CD8 clonotypes in ibrutinib-treated CLL. Using immunoSEQ multiplex PCR, the repertoire was profiled, and TCRdb retains in-frame clones only, with some absent. The repertoire holds tens of thousands of clones, 50% to 70% seen once, with 24% in the top ten. This material consisted of PBMCs, taken at disease progression, from a patient treated with ibrutinib. These receptor sequences come from a human donor with chronic lymphocytic leukemia.

The CDR3 DNA is TGTGCCTGGAGTTGGGGGGAAGGTGCAGATACGCAGTATTTT. Protein sequence: CAWSWGEGADTQYF. The gene calls are TRBV30 and TRBJ2-3; D is possibly TRBD2 (6 bases). This CDR3 has 14 amino acids. The germline V and J ends were trimmed by 2 bases and 4 bases, with 13 bases remaining between them. Germline CDR1 is GTSNPN and CDR2 is SVGIG (reference sequence). The full variable domain, completed using reference TRBV30 and TRBJ2-3, is SQTIHQWPATLVQPVGSPLSLECTVEGTSNPNLYWYRQAAGRGLQLLFYSVGIGQISSEVPQNLSASRPQDRQFILSSKKLLLSDSGFYLCAWSWGEGADTQYFGPGTRLTVL.

The chain is built from TRBV6-6 and TRBJ2-5; 13 bases are a match to TRBD2. The germline V gene has CDR1 MNHNY and CDR2 SVGAGI (reference sequence). Germline trimming cut 4 bases from V and 5 bases from J; bases unmatched to any gene: 4. CDR3 length equals 15 residues. Written as DNA, the CDR3 is TGTGCCAGCAGTTCCGCGACTAGCGGGGGGGAGACCCAGTACTTC. Its translation is CASSSATSGGETQYF.

This CDR3 reads CASSSILRQGARGYTF. In DNA form, the CDR3 reads TGTGCCAGCAGTTCCATACTCCGACAGGGGGCTCGGGGCTACACCTTC. The chain recombines TRBV27 with TRBJ1-2; 10 nucleotides line up with TRBD1. The junction had 13 bases not matched to a gene; V was cut back by 4 bases and J by 8 bases. This CDR3 has 16 amino acids. CDR1 is MNHEY and CDR2 is SMNVEV in the germline V gene (reference sequence).

The chain recombines TRBV4-1 with TRBJ2-1; D is possibly TRBD2 (6 bases). This CDR3 contains 17 residues. Germline CDR1 is MGHRA and CDR2 is YSYEKL. V was shortened by 4 bases and J by 10 bases, with 26 bases between the two germline ends. The DNA for the CDR3 is TGCGCCAGCAGCCTAAGGGTCGGGAGAAGGGACGGAGGGGAGCAGTTCTTC. It translates to CASSLRVGRRDGGEQFF.

The chain carries TRBV7-9 and TRBJ2-7; possible D gene TRBD1, 6 bases. V dropped 3 bases and J dropped 1 base, with 10 bases sitting between them. This CDR3 is built from 14 residues. Germline CDR1 is SEHNR and CDR2 is FQNEAQ (reference sequence). DNA for the CDR3: TGTGCCAGCAGCTTCCAACAGGGATCCTACGAGCAGTACTTC. Encoded protein: CASSFQQGSYEQYF.

This clone was detected only once. The chain is built from TRBV7-2 and TRBJ1-5, with D hard to call. V was pared by 5 bases and J by 7 bases, with 12 bases between. The CDR3 loop spans 13 amino acids. Germline V CDR1 and CDR2: SGHTA, FQGNSA. CDR3 nucleotides: TGTGCCAGCAGCGCCTCGGGATGGCAGCCCCAGCATTTT. Protein sequence: CASSASGWQPQHF.

This clone was picked up one time. The J gene is TRBJ2-5, the V gene TRBV11-3; D not certain. Germline assignment: CDR1 SGHNT and CDR2 YENEEA. Trimming removed 3 bases from V and 0 bases from J, with 8 bases in between. The CDR3 runs 14 residues. As DNA, the CDR3 is TGTGCCAGCAGCTTGACCGACCACCAAGAGACCCAGTACTTC. It encodes CASSLTDHQETQYF.